The 21 T cell receptor beta chains below were found in one sample sequenced in a study of OX40 agonist ivuxolimab in advanced cancers. Produced via immunoSEQ multiplex PCR; TCRdb's table is partial and in-frame only. Altogether tens of thousands of clones are present, 89% being singletons, with the ten largest covering less than 12%. Source: CD4+ or CD8+ T cells sorted from blood, taken in a trial of the OX40 agonist ivuxolimab. The receptors come from an adult with an advanced solid tumor such as melanoma, head and neck, liver or kidney cancer.

This clone was observed a few times. V and J are TRBV5-8 and TRBJ2-1; 7 bases agree with TRBD2. The CDR3 contains 13 residues. The ends lost 2 bases at V and 7 bases at J; junction bases unmatched: 3. Germline CDR1 SGHTS, CDR2 YDEGEE. The CDR3 reads CASSLIGGNEQFF. The CDR3 region has the DNA TGTGCCAGCAGCTTAATCGGGGGGAATGAGCAGTTCTTC.

The genes are TRBV18 and TRBJ2-3; 8 bases fit TRBD2. CDR1 is KGHSH, CDR2 LQKENI, per germline. There are 16 residues in the CDR3. V shed 0 bases and J 2 bases; nucleotides not matched to a gene: 4. The CDR3 region is CASSPPLAGYTDTQYF. For the CDR3, the DNA is TGTGCCAGCTCACCACCCCTAGCGGGCTACACAGATACGCAGTATTTT.

The chain has TRBV5-1 and TRBJ1-1; perhaps TRBD1 as D (6 bases). CDR1 and CDR2 from the germline V gene are SGHRS and YFSETQ. V lost 2 bases and J lost 4, with 15 bases in between. The CDR3 spans 15 residues. CDR3 bases: TGCGCCAGCAGCTTCGATCCGGGAGGGGGCACTGAAGCTTTCTTT. This codes for CASSFDPGGGTEAFF.

This clone was observed a single time. V usage is TRBV28 and J usage is TRBJ2-2, with 7 bases that match TRBD2. V was pared by 6 bases and J by 4 bases, with 8 bases of the junction left unmatched. The CDR3 is 15 amino acids. Per the germline V gene, CDR1 is MDHEN and CDR2 is SYDVKM. CDR3 in amino acids: CASRIAGQFTGELFF. CDR3 nucleotide sequence: TGTGCCAGCAGAATAGCGGGCCAGTTCACCGGGGAGCTGTTTTTT.

This chain links TRBV5-1 with TRBJ1-2; no clear D gene. Germline-derived CDR1 and CDR2 are SGHRS and YFSETQ. The CDR3 is made up of 12 amino acids. The V end lost 2 bases, the J end lost 6 bases, and 8 bases lay between the germline ends. The CDR3: CASSFMHDGYTF. The CDR3 DNA reads as TGCGCCAGCAGCTTTATGCACGATGGCTACACCTTC.

The chain joins TRBV5-1 to TRBJ2-7, with D maybe TRBD2 (6 bases). V lost 0 bases to trimming and J lost 4 bases, with 14 bases between them. Germline V gene data show CDR1 as SGHRS and CDR2 as YFSETQ. CDR3 length equals 15 residues. CDR3 in DNA: TGCGCCAGCAGCTTGGTGGGAGGATCCGTATACGAGCAGTACTTC. Its protein product is CASSLVGGSVYEQYF.

The chain recombines TRBV7-9 with TRBJ1-4; 7 bases align to TRBD1. The CDR3 has 14 amino acids. With 5 bases clipped from V and 5 bases from J, the junction kept 5 bases outside the gene matches. Per germline, CDR1 SEHNR and CDR2 FQNEAQ (reference sequence). The CDR3 nucleotides read TGTGCCAGCAGCGAAGGGACAGCGAATGAAAAACTGTTTTTT. It codes for CASSEGTANEKLFF. Filled out from reference TRBV7-9 and TRBJ1-4, the complete variable domain reads DTGVSQNPRHKITKRGQNVTFRCDPISEHNRLYWYRQTLGQGPEFLTYFQNEAQLEKSRLLSDRFSAERPKGSFSTLEIQRTEQGDSAMYLCASSEGTANEKLFFGSGTQLSVL.

This clone has just one count. The rearrangement uses TRBV2 and TRBJ2-7; 12 positions match TRBD2. The V gene end was trimmed by 5 bases and the J gene end by 2 bases; junction bases not matched to a gene: 7. The V gene's germline CDR1 is SNHLY and CDR2 FYNNEI. This CDR3 contains 16 residues. In DNA, the CDR3 is TGTGCCAGCAGTTATACTAGCGGGGGGCCTACCTACGAGCAGTACTTC. This codes for CASSYTSGGPTYEQYF.

This sequence joins TRBV7-9 and TRBJ2-3, with D perhaps matching TRBD2 (7 bases). The CDR3 runs 15 residues. V lost 1 base, J lost 4 bases, and 12 bases lay in between. Germline-derived CDR1 and CDR2 are SEHNR and FQNEAQ (reference sequence). For the CDR3, the DNA is TGTGCCAGCAGCTTAGTGGCGGGGGCCTCAGATACGCAGTATTTT. The encoded protein is CASSLVAGASDTQYF.

This clone has only a few counts. The gene calls are TRBV28 and TRBJ2-1, with 10 positions matching TRBD2. This CDR3 is 16 amino acids long. Losses at the gene ends were 2 bases for V and 9 bases for J; bases not matched to a gene: 10. CDR1 and CDR2 (germline): MDHEN, SYDVKM. CDR3 in DNA: TGTGCCAGCAGTTTAAGGGCTAGCGGGAGTCGAGGTGAGCAGTTCTTC. It specifies CASSLRASGSRGEQFF.

This rearrangement joins TRBV7-6 to TRBJ2-7, with D possibly matching TRBD1 (6 bases). Germline loops: CDR1 SGHVS, CDR2 FNYEAQ. CDR3 length equals 14 residues. V lost 5 bases and J 2 bases, leaving 13 bases between the germline ends. For the CDR3, the DNA is TGTGCCAGCAGCAACAGGGAGTGGACCTACGAGCAGTACTTC. It specifies CASSNREWTYEQYF.

V usage is TRBV5-4 and J usage is TRBJ2-1; D gene unclear. The ends were cut back, 0 bases at V and 10 bases at J, with 8 bases in the middle. This CDR3 has 12 residues. Germline lookup yields CDR1 SGHNT and CDR2 YYREEE (reference sequence). The chain's CDR3 is CASSLERYEQFF. In nucleotides, the CDR3 is TGTGCCAGCAGCTTGGAAAGGTACGAGCAGTTCTTC. Looking up the rest from reference TRBV5-4 and TRBJ2-1 gives the full variable domain: ETGVTQSPTHLIKTRGQQVTLRCSSQSGHNTVSWYQQALGQGPQFIFQYYREEENGRGNFPPRFSGLQFPNYSSELNVNALELDDSALYLCASSLERYEQFFGPGTRLTVL.

The genes are TRBV7-2 and TRBJ2-5; D is unclear. V lost 5 bases, J lost 3 bases, and 19 bases lay in between. Germline lookup yields CDR1 SGHTA and CDR2 FQGNSA. This CDR3 region has 16 residues. This CDR3 is CASSTSSWAGEETQYF. CDR3 in DNA: TGTGCCAGCAGCACCTCCTCCTGGGCAGGAGAAGAGACCCAGTACTTC.

The CDR3 region has the DNA TGTGCCAGTAGTATTGAGGCGGGGGGATTCGAGCAGTACTTC. It yields the protein CASSIEAGGFEQYF. J is TRBJ2-7 and V is TRBV19; 8 nucleotides line up with TRBD2. J gave up 6 bases and V 3 bases, and 7 bases lay outside the gene matches. The CDR3 runs to 14 residues. Germline CDR1 and CDR2: LNHDA and SQIVND (reference sequence). Variable domain in full (rest from reference TRBV19 and TRBJ2-7): DGGITQSPKYLFRKEGQNVTLSCEQNLNHDAMYWYRQDPGQGLRLIYYSQIVNDFQKGDIAEGYSVSREKKESFPLTVTSAQKNPTAFYLCASSIEAGGFEQYFGPGTRLTVT.

As to this clone: This same CDR3 is encoded by further DNA sequences in the sample. This chain uses TRBV28 with TRBJ1-4; D not certain. There are 11 residues in the CDR3. The V gene's germline CDR1 is MDHEN and CDR2 SYDVKM. The V and J ends lost 2 bases and 7 bases respectively, with 2 bases between them. The CDR3 DNA is TGTGCCAGCAGTTTAAGTGAAAAACTGTTTTTT. Protein: CASSLSEKLFF.

The chain has TRBV7-6 and TRBJ2-7; 7 bases map to TRBD1. This CDR3 is built from 14 residues. Germline CDR1 SGHVS, CDR2 FNYEAQ. V shed 5 bases and J 4 bases; nucleotides not matched to a gene: 8. CDR3 sequence reads: CASSPTGSGYEQYF. The CDR3 region has the DNA TGTGCCAGCAGCCCGACAGGGTCGGGGTACGAGCAGTACTTC.

The gene calls are TRBV28 and TRBJ2-3; 16 bases are a match to TRBD2. Losses at the gene ends were 4 bases for V and 6 bases for J; bases not matched to a gene: 7. The length of the CDR3 is 17 residues. The V gene's germline CDR1 is MDHEN and CDR2 SYDVKM. The CDR3 is CASSWGLAGGPGDTQYF. For the CDR3, the DNA is TGTGCCAGCAGTTGGGGACTAGCGGGAGGGCCAGGTGATACGCAGTATTTT. Filled out from reference TRBV28 and TRBJ2-3, the complete variable domain reads DVKVTQSSRYLVKRTGEKVFLECVQDMDHENMFWYRQDPGLGLRLIYFSYDVKMKEKGDIPEGYSVSREKKERFSLILESASTNQTSMYLCASSWGLAGGPGDTQYFGPGTRLTVL.

Points on this clone: Other DNA sequences in this specimen translate into the identical CDR3. The rearrangement links TRBV21-1 to TRBJ2-1; the table's D gene call, TRBD2, was not cross checked with the DNA. TRBV21-1 is annotated as a pseudogene. The CDR3 runs to 18 residues. The CDR3 is CASSKVLAGAGAYNEQFF. Here the CDR3 DNA reads TGTGCCAGCAGCAAGGTGCTAGCGGGGGCTGGGGCCTACAATGAGCAGTTCTTC.

The chain recombines TRBV6-4 with TRBJ2-1, with 10 bases fitting TRBD2. J was trimmed by 5 bases and V by 5 bases; bases with no gene match: 12. The CDR3 length is 17 residues. Germline V gene sequence: CDR1 MRHNA, CDR2 SNTAGT. The CDR3 bases are TGTGCCAGCAGTCCCAGCGGGGGGGCCATATTCGACAATGAGCAGTTCTTC. This gives the protein CASSPSGGAIFDNEQFF.

Here the CDR3 DNA reads TGTGCCAGCAGCTTAAGGACATCCGGAAACACCATATATTTT. Encoded protein: CASSLRTSGNTIYF. V usage is TRBV11-3 and J usage is TRBJ1-3; tentatively, D is TRBD1 (5 bases). V was clipped by 2 bases and J by 4 bases, with 9 bases between them. The CDR3 spans 14 residues. The germline gives CDR1 SGHNT, CDR2 YENEEA. Filled out from reference TRBV11-3 and TRBJ1-3, the complete variable domain reads EAGVVQSPRYKIIEKKQPVAFWCNPISGHNTLYWYLQNLGQGPELLIRYENEEAVDDSQLPKDRFSAERLKGVDSTLKIQPAELGDSAVYLCASSLRTSGNTIYFGEGSWLTVV.

The chain employs TRBV7-9 and TRBJ2-5; D possibly corresponds to TRBD2 (6 bases). The CDR3 runs to 16 residues. Germline V gene data show CDR1 as SEHNR and CDR2 as FQNEAQ (reference sequence). Trimming pared 4 bases from V and 3 bases from J, leaving 18 bases between. CDR3 sequence reads: CASSSPTFSGEETQYF. In DNA, the CDR3 is TGTGCCAGCAGCTCTCCCACTTTCTCGGGGGAAGAGACCCAGTACTTC.